This record covers a single T cell receptor (beta chain). Its matching antigen is unknown. Germline CDR1 MNHEY, CDR2 SMNVEV (reference sequence). This CDR3 has 13 amino acids. V shed 10 bases and J shed 7 bases, with 17 bases lying between them. Each CDR3 protein gets one entry after TCRdb re-called the RT-PCR reads with MiXCR. The sample gives more than 450,000 distinct CDR3 sequences, 7.6% of which show up once; around 13% is in the top ten. This specimen comes from a study of response to subunit inactivated influenza vaccine. Overall study results and limits: It was suggested by the authors that few new T cells are recruited by each seasonal influenza vaccination.

This clonotype originated in a man aged 50-75 years who received an inactivated influenza vaccine. The chain uses TRBV27 and TRBJ1-5, with D perhaps TRBD1 (5 bases). Specimen: PBMCs from blood, collected approximately 25 months after vaccination. The CDR3 coding sequence is TGTGCCACCGGACAAGTAGCAGGGCAGCCCCAGCATTTT. Amino acid sequence: CATGQVAGQPQHF.